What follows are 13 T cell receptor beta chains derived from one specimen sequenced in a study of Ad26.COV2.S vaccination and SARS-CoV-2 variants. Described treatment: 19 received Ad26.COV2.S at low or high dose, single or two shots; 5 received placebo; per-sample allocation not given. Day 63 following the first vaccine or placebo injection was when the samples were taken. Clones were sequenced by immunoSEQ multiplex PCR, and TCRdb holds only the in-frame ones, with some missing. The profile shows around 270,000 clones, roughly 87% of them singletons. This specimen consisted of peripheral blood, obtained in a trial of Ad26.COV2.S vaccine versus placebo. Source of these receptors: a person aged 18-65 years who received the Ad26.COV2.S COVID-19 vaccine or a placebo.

The CDR3 spells CAWREQGANTIYF. The CDR3 coding sequence is TGTGCCTGGAGGGAACAGGGGGCAAACACCATATATTTT. The chain employs TRBV30 and TRBJ1-3, with 9 bases that match TRBD1. Germline lookup yields CDR1 GTSNPN and CDR2 SVGIG (reference sequence). V lost 3 bases and J lost 6; bases outside the gene matches: 3. This CDR3 spans 13 amino acids.

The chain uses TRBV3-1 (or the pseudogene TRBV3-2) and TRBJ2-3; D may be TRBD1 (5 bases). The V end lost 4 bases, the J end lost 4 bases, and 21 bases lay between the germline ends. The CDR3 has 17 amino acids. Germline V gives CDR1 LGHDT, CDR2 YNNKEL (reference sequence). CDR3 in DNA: TGTGCCAGCAGCCTGATTAGGGGCCGGTCGGGCGCAGATACGCAGTATTTT. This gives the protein CASSLIRGRSGADTQYF.

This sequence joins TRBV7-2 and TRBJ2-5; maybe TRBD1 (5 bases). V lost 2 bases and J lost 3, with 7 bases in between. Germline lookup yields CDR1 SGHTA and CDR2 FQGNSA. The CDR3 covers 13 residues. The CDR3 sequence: CASSLLREETQYF. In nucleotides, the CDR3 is TGTGCCAGCAGCTTACTCAGGGAAGAGACCCAGTACTTC.

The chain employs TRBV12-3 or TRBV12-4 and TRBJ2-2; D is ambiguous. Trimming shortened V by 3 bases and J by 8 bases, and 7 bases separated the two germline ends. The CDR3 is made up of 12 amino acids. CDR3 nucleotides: TGTGCCAGCAGTTTGTTCCCTGGGGAGCTGTTTTTT. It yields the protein CASSLFPGELFF.

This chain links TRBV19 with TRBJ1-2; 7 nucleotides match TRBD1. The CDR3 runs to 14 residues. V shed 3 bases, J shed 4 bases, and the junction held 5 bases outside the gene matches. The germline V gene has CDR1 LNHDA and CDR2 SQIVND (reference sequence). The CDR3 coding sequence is TGTGCCAGTAGTATCGACAGGGTCGGCTATGGCTACACCTTC. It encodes CASSIDRVGYGYTF.

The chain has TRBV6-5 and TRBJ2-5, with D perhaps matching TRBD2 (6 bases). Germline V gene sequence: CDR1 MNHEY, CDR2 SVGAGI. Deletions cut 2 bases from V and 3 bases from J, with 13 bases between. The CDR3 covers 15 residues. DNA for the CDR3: TGTGCCAGCAGTTACCCCCTTGGAGGGAAAGAGACCCAGTACTTC. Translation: CASSYPLGGKETQYF.

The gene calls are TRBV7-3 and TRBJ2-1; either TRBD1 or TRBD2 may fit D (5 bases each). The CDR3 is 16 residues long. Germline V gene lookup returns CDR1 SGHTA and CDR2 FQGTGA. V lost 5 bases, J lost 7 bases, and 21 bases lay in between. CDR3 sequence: CASSVGRSSPLNEQFF. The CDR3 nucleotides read TGTGCCAGCAGCGTGGGACGGTCATCACCGTTGAATGAGCAGTTCTTC.

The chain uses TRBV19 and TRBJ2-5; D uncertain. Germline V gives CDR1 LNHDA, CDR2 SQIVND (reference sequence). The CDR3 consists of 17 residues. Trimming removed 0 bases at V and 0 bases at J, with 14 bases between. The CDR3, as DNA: TGTGCCAGTAGTATAGAGGGTACACCCAAGTACCAAGAGACCCAGTACTTC. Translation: CASSIEGTPKYQETQYF.

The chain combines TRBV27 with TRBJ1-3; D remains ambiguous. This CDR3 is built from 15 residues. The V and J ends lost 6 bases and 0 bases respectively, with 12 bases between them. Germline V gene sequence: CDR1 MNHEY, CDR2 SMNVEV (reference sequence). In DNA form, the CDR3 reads TGTGCCAGCAGACCGGGAGGCTCCTCTGGAAACACCATATATTTT. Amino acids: CASRPGGSSGNTIYF.

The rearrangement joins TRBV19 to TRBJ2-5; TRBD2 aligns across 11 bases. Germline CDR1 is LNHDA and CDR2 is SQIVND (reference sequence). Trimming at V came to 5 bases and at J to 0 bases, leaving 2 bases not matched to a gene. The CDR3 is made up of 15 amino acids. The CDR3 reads CASSPSGRNQETQYF. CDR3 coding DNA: TGTGCCAGTAGTCCTAGCGGGAGGAACCAAGAGACCCAGTACTTC.

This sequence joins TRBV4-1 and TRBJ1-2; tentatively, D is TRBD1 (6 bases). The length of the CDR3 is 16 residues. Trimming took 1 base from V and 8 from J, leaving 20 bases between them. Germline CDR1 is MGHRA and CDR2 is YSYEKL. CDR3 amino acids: CASSQGTEGVERGYTF. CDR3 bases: TGCGCCAGCAGCCAAGGCACGGAGGGGGTAGAGCGAGGCTACACCTTC.

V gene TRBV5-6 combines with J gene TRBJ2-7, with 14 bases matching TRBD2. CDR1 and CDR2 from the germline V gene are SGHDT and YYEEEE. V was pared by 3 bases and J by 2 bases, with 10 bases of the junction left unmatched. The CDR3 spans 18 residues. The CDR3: CASSYGLAGGRTTYEQYV. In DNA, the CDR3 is TGTGCCAGCAGCTACGGACTAGCGGGAGGAAGGACCACCTACGAGCAGTACGTC.

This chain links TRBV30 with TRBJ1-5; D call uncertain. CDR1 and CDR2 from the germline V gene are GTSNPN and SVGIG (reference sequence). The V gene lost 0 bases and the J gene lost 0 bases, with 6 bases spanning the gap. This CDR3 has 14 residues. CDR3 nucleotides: TGTGCCTGGAGTGTAAGCTATAGCAATCAGCCCCAGCATTTT. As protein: CAWSVSYSNQPQHF.